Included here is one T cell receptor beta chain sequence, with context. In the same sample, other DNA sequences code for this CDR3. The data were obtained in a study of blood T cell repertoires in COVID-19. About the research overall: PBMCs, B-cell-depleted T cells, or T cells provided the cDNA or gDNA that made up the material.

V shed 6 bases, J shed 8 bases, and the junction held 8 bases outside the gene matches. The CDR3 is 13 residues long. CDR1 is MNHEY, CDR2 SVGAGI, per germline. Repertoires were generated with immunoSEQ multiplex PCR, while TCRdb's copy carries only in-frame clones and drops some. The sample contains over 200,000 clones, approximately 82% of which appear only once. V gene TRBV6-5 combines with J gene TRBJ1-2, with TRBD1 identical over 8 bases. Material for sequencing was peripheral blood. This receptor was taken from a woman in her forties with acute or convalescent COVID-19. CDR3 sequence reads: CASSLDRGYGYTF. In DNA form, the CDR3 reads TGTGCCAGCAGCCTCGACAGGGGATACGGCTACACCTTC.